The clone carrying this T cell receptor beta chain was seen more than once but under ten times. The target antigen is unknown. By 5'RACE template switching, TCR cDNA was produced, with a universal primer site and UMIs added in the process. TCRdb independently ran MiXCR on the 5' RACE reads; one entry per CDR3 protein. The sample lists 200,000 to 300,000 distinct CDR3 sequences; 13% were seen once. The source of the sample is a study of T cells after yellow fever vaccination. The wider study: The SMART-Seq v4 Ultra Low Input method served to prepare the low-cell-number fractions.

Study-wide findings and caveats: Booster samples showed a return of most primary-vaccination clones (about 96% CD4, around 88% CD8). Clonotypes shared by both compartments, CD4 and CD8, made up a small share.

Germline V gene data show CDR1 as LGHDT and CDR2 as YNNKEL (reference sequence). There are 16 residues in the CDR3. Unmatched junction bases numbered 6, after V lost 2 bases and J lost 7 bases. This sample comprised CD4+ T cells sorted from PBMCs, obtained 45 days after the yellow fever booster vaccination. The rearrangement joins TRBV3-1 to TRBJ2-1, with 12 bases lining up with TRBD2. The receptor comes from a man aged 25 to 40 who received the YFV17D yellow fever vaccine. The CDR3 DNA reads TGTGCCAGCAGCCAATCGACTAGCGGGAGAGGGAATGAGCAGTTCTTC. Amino acid sequence: CASSQSTSGRGNEQFF.